This T cell receptor beta chain stems from a study of OX40 agonist ivuxolimab in advanced cancers. The study, taken as a whole, reports: There was clonal expansion of CD4+ and CD8+ blood T cells by week 6 at 0.1 to 3.0 mg/kg. Low normalized T-cell clonal expansion was also seen in some nonresponders.

The CDR3 has 11 residues. Germline CDR1 reads SQVTM; CDR2 reads ANQGSEA. V was shortened by 5 bases and J by 6 bases, with 11 bases between the two germline ends. Clones were read by immunoSEQ multiplex PCR, and TCRdb kept only the in-frame ones, dropping some. This sample yields around 50,000 clones, of which 80% to 90% are seen a single time; approximately 13% belongs to the top ten. Regarding this clone: Antigen unknown.

The sequencing used CD4+ or CD8+ T cells sorted from blood, collected in a trial of the OX40 agonist ivuxolimab. This chain connects TRBV29-1 to TRBJ2-7; a weak D match, TRBD2 (6 bases). The TCR was taken from an adult with an advanced solid tumor such as melanoma, head and neck, liver or kidney cancer. CDR3 sequence: CSVLMRGEQYV. The CDR3 bases are TGCAGCGTTCTTATGCGGGGCGAGCAGTACGTC.